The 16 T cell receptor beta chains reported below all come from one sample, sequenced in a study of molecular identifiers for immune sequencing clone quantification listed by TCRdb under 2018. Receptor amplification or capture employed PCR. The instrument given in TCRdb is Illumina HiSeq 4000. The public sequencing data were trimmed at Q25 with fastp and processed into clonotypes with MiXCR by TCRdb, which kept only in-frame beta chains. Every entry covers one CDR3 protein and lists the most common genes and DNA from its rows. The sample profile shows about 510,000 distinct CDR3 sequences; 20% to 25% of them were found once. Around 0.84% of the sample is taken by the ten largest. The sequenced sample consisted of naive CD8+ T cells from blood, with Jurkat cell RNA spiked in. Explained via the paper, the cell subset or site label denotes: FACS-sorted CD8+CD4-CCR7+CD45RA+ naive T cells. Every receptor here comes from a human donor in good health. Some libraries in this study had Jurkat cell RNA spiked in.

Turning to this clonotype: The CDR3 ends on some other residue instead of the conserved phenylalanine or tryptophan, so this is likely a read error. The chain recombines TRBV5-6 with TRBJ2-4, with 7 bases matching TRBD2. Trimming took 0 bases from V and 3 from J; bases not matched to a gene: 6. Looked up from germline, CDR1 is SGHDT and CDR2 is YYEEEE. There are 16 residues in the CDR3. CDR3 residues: CASSLGAGVGKNIQYL. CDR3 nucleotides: TGTGCCAGCAGCTTGGGTGCGGGAGTTGGCAAAAACATTCAGTACCTC.

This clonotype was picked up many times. The CDR3 DNA follows: TGCAGTGCGAACGATGGTGGACAGGGGGTTCAGCCCCAGCATTTT. Protein sequence: CSANDGGQGVQPQHF. The chain combines TRBV20-1 with TRBJ1-5, with 10 bases lining up with TRBD1. With V trimmed by 6 bases and J by 6 bases, 11 bases remained unmatched. Germline values: CDR1 DFQATT, CDR2 SNEGSKA (reference sequence). This CDR3 spans 15 amino acids.

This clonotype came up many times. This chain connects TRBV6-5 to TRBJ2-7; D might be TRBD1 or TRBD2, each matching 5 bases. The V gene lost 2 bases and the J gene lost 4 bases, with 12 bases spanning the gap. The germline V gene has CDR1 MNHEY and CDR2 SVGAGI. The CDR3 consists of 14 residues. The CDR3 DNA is TGTGCCAGCAGTTACCGGGACGGAGGTTACGAGCAGTACTTC. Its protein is CASSYRDGGYEQYF.

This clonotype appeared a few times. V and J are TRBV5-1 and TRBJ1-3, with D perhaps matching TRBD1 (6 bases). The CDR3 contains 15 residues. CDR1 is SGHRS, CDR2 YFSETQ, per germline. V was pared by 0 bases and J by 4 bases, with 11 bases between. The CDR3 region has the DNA TGCGCCAGCAGCTTGGAGCCAGGGACAGGAAACACCATATATTTT. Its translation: CASSLEPGTGNTIYF.

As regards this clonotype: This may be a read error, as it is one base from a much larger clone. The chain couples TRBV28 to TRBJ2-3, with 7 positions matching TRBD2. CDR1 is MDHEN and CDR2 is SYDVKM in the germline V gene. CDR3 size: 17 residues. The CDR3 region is CASSPAPALADTDTRYF. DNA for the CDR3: TGTGCCAGCAGTCCAGCACCAGCCCTAGCGGACACAGATACGCGGTATTTT.

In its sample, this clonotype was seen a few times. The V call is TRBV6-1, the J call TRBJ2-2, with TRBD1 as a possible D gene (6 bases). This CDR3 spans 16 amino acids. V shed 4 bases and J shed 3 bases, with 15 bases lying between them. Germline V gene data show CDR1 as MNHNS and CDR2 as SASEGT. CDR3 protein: CASSGWGHSDTGELFF. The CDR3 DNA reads TGTGCCAGCAGTGGATGGGGGCATTCAGACACCGGGGAGCTGTTTTTT.

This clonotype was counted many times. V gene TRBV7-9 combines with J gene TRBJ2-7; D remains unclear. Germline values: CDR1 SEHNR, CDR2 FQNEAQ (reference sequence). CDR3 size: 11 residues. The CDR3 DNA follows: TGTGCTTCGGGTCTCTCCCGGGAGCAGTACTTC. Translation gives CASGLSREQYF.

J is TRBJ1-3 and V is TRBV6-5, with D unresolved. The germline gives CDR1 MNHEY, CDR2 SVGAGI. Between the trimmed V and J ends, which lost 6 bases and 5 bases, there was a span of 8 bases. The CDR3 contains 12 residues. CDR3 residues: CASSPDRNTIYF. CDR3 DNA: TGTGCCAGCAGCCCCGACAGAAACACCATATATTTT.

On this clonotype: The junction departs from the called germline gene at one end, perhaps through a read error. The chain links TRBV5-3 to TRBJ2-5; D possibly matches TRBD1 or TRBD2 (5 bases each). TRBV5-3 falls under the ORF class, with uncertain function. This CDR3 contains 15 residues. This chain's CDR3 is CASSSKIGTDETQYF. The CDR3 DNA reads TGTGCCAGCAGCTCGAAAATCGGGACCGACGAGACCCAGTACTTC.

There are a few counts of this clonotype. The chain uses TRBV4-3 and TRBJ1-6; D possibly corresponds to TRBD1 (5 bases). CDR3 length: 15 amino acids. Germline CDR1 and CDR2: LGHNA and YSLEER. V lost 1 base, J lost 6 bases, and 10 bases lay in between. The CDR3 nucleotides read TGCGCCAGCAGCCAAGGCGACAGAACTAATTCACCCCTCCACTTT. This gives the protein CASSQGDRTNSPLHF.

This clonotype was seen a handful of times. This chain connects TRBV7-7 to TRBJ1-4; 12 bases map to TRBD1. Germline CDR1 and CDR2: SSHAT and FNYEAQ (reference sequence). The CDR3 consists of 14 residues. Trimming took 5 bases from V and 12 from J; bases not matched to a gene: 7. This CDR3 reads CASSQGQGAHELFF. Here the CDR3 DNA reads TGTGCCAGCAGCCAGGGACAGGGGGCGCATGAACTGTTTTTT.

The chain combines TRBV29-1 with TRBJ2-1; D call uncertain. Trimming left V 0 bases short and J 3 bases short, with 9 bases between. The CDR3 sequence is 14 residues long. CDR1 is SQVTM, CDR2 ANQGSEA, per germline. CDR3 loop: CSVEDLEYYNEQFF. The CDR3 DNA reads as TGCAGCGTTGAAGATTTGGAATACTACAATGAGCAGTTCTTC.

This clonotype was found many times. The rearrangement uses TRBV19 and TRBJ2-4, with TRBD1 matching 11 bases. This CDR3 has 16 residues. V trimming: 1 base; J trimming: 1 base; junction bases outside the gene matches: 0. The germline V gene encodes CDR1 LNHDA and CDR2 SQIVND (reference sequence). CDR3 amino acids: CASSIGDRGAKNIQYF. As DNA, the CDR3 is TGTGCCAGTAGTATAGGGGACAGGGGGGCCAAAAACATTCAGTACTTC.

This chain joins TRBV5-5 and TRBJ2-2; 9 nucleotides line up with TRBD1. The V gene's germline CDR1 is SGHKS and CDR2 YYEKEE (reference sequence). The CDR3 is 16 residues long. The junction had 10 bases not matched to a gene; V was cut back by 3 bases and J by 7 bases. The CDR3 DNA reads TGTGCCAGCAGCTCCTACCGGGACAGGGTTTTCGGGGAGCTGTTTTTT. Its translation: CASSSYRDRVFGELFF.

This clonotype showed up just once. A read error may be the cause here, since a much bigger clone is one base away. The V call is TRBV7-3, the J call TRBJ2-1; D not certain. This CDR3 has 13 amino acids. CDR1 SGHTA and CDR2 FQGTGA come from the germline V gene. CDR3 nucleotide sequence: TGTGCCAGCAGCTCATATGGGTACGATGAGCGGTTCTTC. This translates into CASSSYGYDERFF.

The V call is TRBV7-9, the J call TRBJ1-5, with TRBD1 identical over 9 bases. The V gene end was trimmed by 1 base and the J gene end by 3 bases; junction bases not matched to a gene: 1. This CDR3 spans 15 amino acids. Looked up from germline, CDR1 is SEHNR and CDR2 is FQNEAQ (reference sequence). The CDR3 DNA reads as TGTGCCAGCAGCTTAGGGACAGGGGACAATCAGCCCCAGCATTTT. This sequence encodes CASSLGTGDNQPQHF. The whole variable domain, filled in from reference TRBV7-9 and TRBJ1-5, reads DTGVSQNPRHKITKRGQNVTFRCDPISEHNRLYWYRQTLGQGPEFLTYFQNEAQLEKSRLLSDRFSAERPKGSFSTLEIQRTEQGDSAMYLCASSLGTGDNQPQHFGDGTRLSIL.